This is a list of T cell receptor beta chains from one sample in a study of shared clonotypes between healthy human individuals. Produced via immunoSEQ multiplex PCR; TCRdb's table is partial and in-frame only. In the table there are roughly 1 million clones, about three quarters of which are singletons. What was sequenced was memory CD4+ T cells sorted from blood. Receptors were obtained from a man between 18 and 35 years old in good health. The CDR3 runs from the conserved cysteine through the conserved F or W. D genes are given only for firm matches. Clone size is not always given. Where it is, it says once, few, many or a class for expanded clones.

V	D	J	size	length	CDR3	DNA
TRBV4-1	-	TRBJ1-1	few	11	CASSQEGIAFF	TGCGCCAGCAGCCAAGAAGGTATAGCTTTCTTT
TRBV5-1	-	TRBJ2-2	-	17	CASSLEAEGPNTGELFF	TGCGCCAGCAGCTTGGAGGCGGAGGGACCGAACACCGGGGAGCTGTTTTTT
TRBV5-4	TRBD1	TRBJ1-4	once	16	CASSFNQGGTNEKLFF	TGTGCCAGCAGCTTCAATCAGGGGGGGACTAATGAAAAACTGTTTTTT
TRBV2	TRBD1	TRBJ2-1	-	14	CASTGQGNYNEQFF	TGTGCCAGCACCGGACAGGGGAACTACAATGAGCAGTTCTTC
TRBV19	TRBD1	TRBJ1-2	few	14	CASSTTGGGYGYTF	TGTGCCAGTAGTACCACAGGGGGTGGATATGGCTACACCTTC
TRBV6-4	-	TRBJ2-1	few	15	CASSVEGTGSNEQFF	TGTGCCAGCAGTGTTGAGGGTACGGGTAGCAATGAGCAGTTCTTC
TRBV18	-	TRBJ2-7	-	16	CASSPDSRVRPYEQYF	TGTGCCAGCTCACCGGACTCCAGGGTCAGGCCATACGAGCAGTACTTC
TRBV10-2	-	TRBJ2-3	-	16	CASSESGGVGTDTQYF	TGCGCCAGCAGTGAGTCTGGCGGGGTAGGCACAGATACGCAGTATTTT
TRBV5-4	TRBD2	TRBJ2-7	-	16	CASSSGLDAAPYEQYF	TGTGCCAGCAGCTCAGGACTAGATGCTGCTCCCTACGAGCAGTACTTC
TRBV29-1	-	TRBJ1-2	-	12	CSVDWTVNGYTF	TGCAGCGTTGACTGGACAGTAAATGGCTACACCTTC
TRBV5-8	-	TRBJ2-1	-	19	CASSFLAGVYRGAYNEQFF	TGTGCCAGCAGCTTTCTGGCAGGGGTATATCGGGGAGCTTACAATGAGCAGTTCTTC
TRBV18	TRBD1	TRBJ1-1	-	18	CASSPQRRGLSTATEAFF	TGTGCCAGCTCACCCCAAAGAAGGGGGCTCTCGACGGCCACTGAAGCTTTCTTT
TRBV9	-	TRBJ2-5	-	15	CASSPHRQGSETQYF	TGTGCCAGCAGCCCGCATCGGCAAGGATCGGAGACCCAGTACTTC
TRBV6-5	TRBD2	TRBJ2-3	-	15	CASGSSGSRTDTQYF	TGTGCCAGCGGATCTAGCGGGAGCCGGACAGATACGCAGTATTTT
TRBV9	-	TRBJ2-5	-	17	CASSVGGSGTYQETQYF	TGTGCCAGCAGCGTAGGAGGTAGCGGAACCTACCAAGAGACCCAGTACTTC
TRBV7-2	TRBD2	TRBJ2-3	-	14	CASSSGTSGTTQYF	TGTGCCAGCAGCTCTGGGACTAGCGGGACCACGCAGTATTTT
TRBV7-2	TRBD2	TRBJ2-3	once	16	CASSFTGLGSTDTQYF	TGTGCCAGCAGCTTTACGGGACTAGGTAGCACAGATACGCAGTATTTT
TRBV5-6	TRBD1	TRBJ1-3	-	16	CASSGGGQGSGNTIYF	TGTGCCAGCAGCGGCGGAGGACAGGGCTCTGGAAACACCATATATTTT
TRBV19	-	TRBJ2-5	-	14	CASSPPRPGETQYF	TGTGCCAGTAGCCCTCCCCGGCCGGGTGAGACCCAGTACTTC
TRBV6-6	TRBD1	TRBJ1-2	-	14	CASSYSSRGDGYTF	TGTGCCAGCAGTTACTCGTCCAGGGGGGATGGCTACACCTTC
TRBV5-1	TRBD2	TRBJ2-7	-	16	CASSLGTSGTPSEQYF	TGCGCCAGCAGCTTAGGGACTAGCGGGACCCCTTCCGAGCAGTACTTC
TRBV7-9	-	TRBJ1-1	once	14	CASSPNYRNTEAFF	TGTGCCAGCAGCCCGAATTACCGGAACACTGAAGCTTTCTTT
TRBV7-9	-	TRBJ1-1	few	15	CASSLGEQGNTEAFF	TGTGCCAGCAGCTTAGGGGAACAGGGGAACACTGAAGCTTTCTTT
TRBV18	-	TRBJ1-2	-	13	CASSSGPNYGYTF	TGTGCCAGCTCATCGGGGCCTAACTATGGCTACACCTTC
TRBV5-1	-	TRBJ1-3	-	16	CASSLVGSSSGNTIYF	TGCGCCAGCAGCCTGGTTGGCAGCAGCTCTGGAAACACCATATATTTT
TRBV30	TRBD1	TRBJ1-5	-	14	CAWDGTGGNQPQHF	TGTGCCTGGGACGGGACAGGGGGTAATCAGCCCCAGCATTTT
TRBV5-1	-	TRBJ1-1	-	14	CASSSKKTDTEAFF	TGCGCCAGCAGCTCCAAAAAGACGGACACTGAAGCTTTCTTT
TRBV11-2	-	TRBJ2-5	-	14	CASSRTNLQETQYF	TGTGCCAGCAGCCGAACGAACCTCCAAGAGACCCAGTACTTC
TRBV4-2	-	TRBJ2-2	-	15	CASSIKTANTGELFF	TGTGCCAGCAGCATTAAGACTGCGAACACCGGGGAGCTGTTTTTT
TRBV27	TRBD2	TRBJ2-7	few	16	CASSLYPLAGAQGQYF	TGTGCCAGCAGTTTATACCCCCTAGCGGGGGCCCAGGGGCAGTACTTC
TRBV27	-	TRBJ1-2	once	12	CASSTSKDGYTF	TGTGCCAGCAGTACCTCGAAGGATGGCTACACCTTC
TRBV15	-	TRBJ1-5	-	13	CATSIQVNQPQHF	TGTGCCACCAGCATCCAGGTTAATCAGCCCCAGCATTTT
TRBV7-8	-	TRBJ2-1	-	14	CASSPREGGNEQFF	TGTGCCAGCAGCCCGAGGGAGGGGGGCAATGAGCAGTTCTTC
TRBV7-8	-	TRBJ2-7	-	14	CASSLGRASYEQYF	TGTGCCAGCAGCTTAGGGCGGGCCTCCTACGAGCAGTACTTC
TRBV15	-	TRBJ1-1	-	12	CATSRTSTEAFF	TGTGCCACCAGCCGGACATCCACTGAAGCTTTCTTT
TRBV6-5	-	TRBJ2-7	-	14	CASSPRTLSYEQYF	TGTGCCAGCAGTCCCAGGACACTATCCTACGAGCAGTACTTC
TRBV10-3	-	TRBJ2-5	once	12	CATEDLQETQYF	TGTGCCACGGAGGACCTACAAGAGACCCAGTACTTC
TRBV5-4	TRBD1	TRBJ1-1	-	16	CASSLTGTGVDTEAFF	TGTGCCAGCAGCTTGACCGGGACAGGGGTTGACACTGAAGCTTTCTTT
TRBV5-1	-	TRBJ2-2	few	15	CASSLPGQNTGELFF	TGCGCCAGCAGTTTACCGGGACAGAACACCGGGGAGCTGTTTTTT
TRBV18	-	TRBJ1-2	-	16	CASSPVGGQPNYGYTF	TGTGCCAGCTCACCGGTTGGGGGGCAGCCGAACTATGGCTACACCTTC
TRBV7-9	-	TRBJ2-5	once	13	CASSLDLEETQYF	TGTGCCAGCAGCTTAGACTTAGAAGAGACCCAGTACTTC
TRBV5-1	TRBD2	TRBJ2-7	-	17	CASSPGLAGGRTYEQYF	TGCGCCAGCAGCCCTGGACTAGCGGGGGGTAGGACCTACGAGCAGTACTTC
TRBV5-1	-	TRBJ1-6	-	15	CASSLSQGFRSPLHF	TGCGCCAGCAGCTTGAGTCAGGGTTTTCGTTCACCCCTCCACTTT
TRBV2	-	TRBJ1-1	-	14	CASMGRRVNTEAFF	TGTGCCTCGATGGGCCGTCGGGTGAACACTGAAGCTTTCTTT
TRBV28	-	TRBJ2-7	-	12	CASSLYSYEQYF	TGTGCCAGCAGTTTATACTCCTACGAGCAGTACTTC
TRBV10-3	-	TRBJ2-7	-	13	CAISVGTSNEQYF	TGTGCCATCAGTGTGGGGACCTCCAACGAGCAGTACTTC
TRBV5-1	-	TRBJ2-3	-	13	CASSLGLTDTQYF	TGCGCCAGCAGCTTGGGCCTCACAGATACGCAGTATTTT
TRBV19	TRBD2	TRBJ2-7	-	14	CASSFTAGGYEQYF	TGTGCCAGTAGTTTCACAGCGGGAGGGTACGAGCAGTACTTC
TRBV18	-	TRBJ2-5	-	14	CASSPRRGQETQYF	TGTGCCAGCTCACCCCGCAGGGGCCAAGAGACCCAGTACTTC
TRBV29-1	TRBD1	TRBJ2-2	once	13	CSVTTGKGGELFF	TGCAGCGTTACGACAGGGAAGGGCGGGGAGCTGTTTTTT
TRBV12-5	-	TRBJ1-6	-	15	CASGNPWVDNSPLHF	TGTGCTAGTGGTAATCCCTGGGTTGATAATTCACCCCTCCACTTT
TRBV18	-	TRBJ1-4	-	15	CASSPPRVTNEKLFF	TGTGCCAGCTCACCACCCCGGGTTACTAATGAAAAACTGTTTTTT
TRBV7-6	TRBD1	TRBJ1-6	few	14	CASSQQGWDSPLHF	TGTGCCAGCAGCCAACAGGGGTGGGATTCACCCCTCCACTTT
TRBV4-3	-	TRBJ2-2	-	16	CASSQHRGQNTGELFF	TGCGCCAGCAGCCAGCATCGGGGACAGAACACCGGGGAGCTGTTTTTT
TRBV5-1	TRBD1	TRBJ1-5	-	15	CASSIAGGWDQPQHF	TGCGCCAGCAGCATAGCAGGGGGTTGGGACCAGCCCCAGCATTTT
TRBV18	-	TRBJ1-2	-	14	CASSPLQGHYGYTF	TGTGCCAGCTCACCTTTACAAGGACACTATGGCTACACCTTC
TRBV7-8	-	TRBJ1-5	few	15	CASSGIRGLNQPQHF	TGTGCCAGCAGCGGTATACGGGGGCTCAATCAGCCCCAGCATTTT
TRBV28	-	TRBJ2-7	-	11	CATSGRYEQYF	TGTGCCACCTCGGGCCGCTACGAGCAGTACTTC
TRBV18	-	TRBJ1-1	once	14	CASSPWATNTEAFF	TGTGCCAGCTCACCGTGGGCCACGAACACTGAAGCTTTCTTT